The entry that follows covers one TCR beta chain sequence. What it recognizes is unknown. The sample is drawn from a study of T cells in Graves' hyperthyroidism and ophthalmopathy. Study context: Once the initial diagnosis was made, peripheral blood was obtained before any treatment. The study, taken as a whole, reports: Ophthalmopathy was model-predicted a median around 6.7 months pre-onset.

Hyperthyroidism of Graves' type that showed no ophthalmopathy progression within 18 months was stable. CDR3 size: 15 residues. V shed 4 bases, J shed 4 bases, and the junction held 6 bases outside the gene matches. Germline V gives CDR1 KGHDR, CDR2 SFDVKD. What was amplified from RNA transcripts were TCR beta CDR3 regions. HTBI primers drove first-round RT-PCR of the TCR CDR3. TCRdb re-called the multiplex PCR reads through MiXCR, storing one row per CDR3 protein. The data show 360,000 or so distinct CDR3 sequences, under 20% seen once. The sample consisted of blood. This TCR derives from a woman aged 18-29 years with Graves' hyperthyroidism. This chain uses TRBV24-1 with TRBJ1-2; 9 bases match TRBD1. The CDR3 DNA sequence: TGTGCCACCAGTGACACCTCGGGACAGGGCTATGGCTACACCTTC. It translates to CATSDTSGQGYGYTF.